What follows are 24 T cell receptor beta chains derived from one specimen sequenced in a study of cytomegalovirus exposure and HLA in healthy donors. With 60 Vbeta and 13 Jbeta primers, the PCR was carried out. The assay was immunoSEQ multiplex PCR, and TCRdb's table has in-frame clones only and misses some. The sample lists hundreds of thousands of clones, around 80% occurring once. The sample consisted of PBMCs. The receptors stem from a man between 40 and 49 years old in good health and CMV-seropositive.

The V and J genes are TRBV18 and TRBJ1-4; TRBD1 aligns across 9 bases. Per the germline V gene, CDR1 is KGHSH and CDR2 is LQKENI. Losses at the gene ends were 6 bases for V and 7 bases for J; bases not matched to a gene: 6. This CDR3 comprises 14 residues. The CDR3: CASSWTGDSEKLFF. For the CDR3, the DNA is TGTGCCAGCTCTTGGACAGGGGACAGTGAAAAACTGTTTTTT.

The gene calls are TRBV30 and TRBJ1-2; TRBD1 aligns across 7 bases. This CDR3 has 13 residues. Germline values: CDR1 GTSNPN, CDR2 SVGIG (reference sequence). J was trimmed by 6 bases and V by 3 bases; bases with no gene match: 7. The CDR3 sequence is CAWSGQANDGYTF. In DNA form, the CDR3 reads TGTGCCTGGAGCGGACAGGCCAACGATGGCTACACCTTC.

The chain is built from TRBV19 and TRBJ1-1, with 7 bases fitting TRBD1. The trim removed 7 bases at V and 5 bases at J, leaving 7 bases unmatched. In germline, CDR1 is LNHDA, CDR2 SQIVND (reference sequence). The CDR3 is made up of 13 amino acids. In nucleotides, the CDR3 is TGTGCCAGTACTGACAGGGCCGGGACTGAAGCTTTCTTT. The encoded protein is CASTDRAGTEAFF.

The chain links TRBV29-1 to TRBJ2-3, with TRBD2 as a possible D gene (6 bases). CDR1 is SQVTM and CDR2 is ANQGSEA in the germline V gene. The CDR3 is 13 amino acids. V lost 7 bases and J lost 2, with 13 bases in between. The CDR3 coding sequence is TGCAGCGGCGGAGGGACGGTCACAGATACGCAGTATTTT. Its protein is CSGGGTVTDTQYF.

The chain is built from TRBV5-1 and TRBJ2-1, with a weak D call TRBD1 (5 bases). Per the germline V gene, CDR1 is SGHRS and CDR2 is YFSETQ. This CDR3 is 12 amino acids long. Trimming took 4 bases from V and 8 from J, leaving 10 bases between them. CDR3 loop: CASSVQGYEQFF. CDR3 DNA sequence: TGCGCCAGCAGCGTCCAGGGTTATGAGCAGTTCTTC.

The CDR3 spells CASSSTVTYEQYF. The CDR3 DNA is TGTGCCAGCAGCTCGACAGTAACCTACGAGCAGTACTTC. This chain uses TRBV7-9 with TRBJ2-7, with D perhaps TRBD1 (5 bases). Germline lookup yields CDR1 SEHNR and CDR2 FQNEAQ (reference sequence). This CDR3 has 13 residues. Trimming removed 4 bases at V and 2 bases at J, with 9 bases between.

The chain joins TRBV7-3 to TRBJ2-1; D is unresolved. Germline loops: CDR1 SGHTA, CDR2 FQGTGA. V dropped 9 bases and J dropped 6 bases, with 15 bases sitting between them. This CDR3 spans 13 amino acids. The CDR3, as DNA: TGTGCCAGTTCTTTTCTGACGGGCAATGAGCAGTTCTTC. Encoded protein: CASSFLTGNEQFF.

This chain links TRBV5-8 with TRBJ1-1, with D perhaps matching TRBD1 (6 bases). The V end was cut by 1 base, the J end by 0 bases, with 10 bases between. Germline loops: CDR1 SGHTS, CDR2 YDEGEE. CDR3 length: 15 amino acids. The CDR3 here is CASSLRSGVNTEAFF. The DNA of the CDR3 is TGTGCCAGCAGCTTGCGTTCAGGGGTGAACACTGAAGCTTTCTTT.

The rearrangement uses TRBV27 and TRBJ1-2; D unclear. Germline CDR1 is MNHEY and CDR2 is SMNVEV (reference sequence). Trimming stripped 5 bases from V and 0 bases from J, with 13 bases between. CDR3 length: 15 residues. CDR3 in DNA: TGTGCCAGCAGTGGCTCAGCGAAAGCTAACTATGGCTACACCTTC. It translates to CASSGSAKANYGYTF.

This clone was recorded once. The chain combines TRBV29-1 with TRBJ1-1; no reliable D call. The ends were cut back, 4 bases at V and 6 bases at J, with 15 bases in the middle. This CDR3 region has 13 residues. In germline, CDR1 is SQVTM, CDR2 ANQGSEA. The CDR3 loop is CSVAPGVGAEAFF. CDR3 nucleotide sequence: TGCAGCGTTGCACCCGGGGTAGGCGCTGAAGCTTTCTTT.

V is TRBV5-1 and J is TRBJ2-1, with a possible D match to TRBD1 (5 bases). The CDR3 has 14 residues. Germline lookup yields CDR1 SGHRS and CDR2 YFSETQ. V gave up 1 base and J gave up 8 bases, with 13 bases separating them. The CDR3: CASSLSSQGYEQFF. In nucleotides, the CDR3 is TGCGCCAGCAGCTTGTCAAGTCAGGGCTATGAGCAGTTCTTC.

In its sample, this clone was seen a few times. The rearrangement uses TRBV2 and TRBJ1-2; possible D gene TRBD1, 5 bases. Trimming removed 4 bases from V and 6 bases from J, with 12 bases in between. CDR1 is SNHLY and CDR2 is FYNNEI in the germline V gene. CDR3 length: 13 residues. CDR3 in amino acids: CASSGEGGDGYTF. CDR3 coding DNA: TGTGCCAGCAGTGGGGAGGGAGGGGATGGCTACACCTTC.

The V and J genes are TRBV7-9 and TRBJ2-3, with 11 bases identical to TRBD2. The junction had 3 bases not matched to a gene; V was cut back by 5 bases and J by 2 bases. CDR1 is SEHNR and CDR2 is FQNEAQ in the germline V gene (reference sequence). There are 15 residues in the CDR3. The CDR3 nucleotides are TGTGCCAGCAGCCCGGGACTAGCGGACACAGATACGCAGTATTTT. The encoded protein is CASSPGLADTDTQYF. The variable domain in full, completed from reference TRBV7-9 and TRBJ2-3, reads DTGVSQNPRHKITKRGQNVTFRCDPISEHNRLYWYRQTLGQGPEFLTYFQNEAQLEKSRLLSDRFSAERPKGSFSTLEIQRTEQGDSAMYLCASSPGLADTDTQYFGPGTRLTVL.

This rearrangement joins TRBV6-5 to TRBJ2-5; 10 bases line up with TRBD2. The CDR3 runs to 15 residues. The trim removed 5 bases at V and 5 bases at J, leaving 8 bases unmatched. The V gene's germline CDR1 is MNHEY and CDR2 SVGAGI. The CDR3 is CASSSGGGAGETQYF. In nucleotides, the CDR3 is TGTGCCAGCAGTAGCGGGGGGGGCGCGGGGGAGACCCAGTACTTC.

This rearrangement joins TRBV30 to TRBJ2-7, with unresolved D. The CDR3 sequence is 13 residues long. The germline gives CDR1 GTSNPN, CDR2 SVGIG (reference sequence). Trimming took off 0 bases at V and 4 bases at J, with 10 bases between the two ends. The CDR3 DNA reads TGTGCCTGGAGTGTACCCGGGTCGTACGAGCAGTACTTC. Protein product: CAWSVPGSYEQYF.

This chain connects TRBV29-1 to TRBJ2-7; weak D call: TRBD1 (5 bases). The CDR3 totals 14 residues. V gave up 0 bases and J gave up 2 bases, with 11 bases separating them. Germline V CDR1 and CDR2: SQVTM, ANQGSEA. In DNA form, the CDR3 reads TGCAGCGTTGAAGAGGACAACACCCCCTACGAGCAGTACTTC. Its protein product is CSVEEDNTPYEQYF.

V and J are TRBV18 and TRBJ1-5; D remains unclear. Trimming left V 3 bases short and J 4 bases short, with 4 bases between. This CDR3 region has 12 residues. Germline loops: CDR1 KGHSH, CDR2 LQKENI. Here the CDR3 DNA reads TGTGCCAGCTCACCTTCGAATCAGCCCCAGCATTTT. This encodes CASSPSNQPQHF.

Only one count was recorded for this clone. This chain joins TRBV30 and TRBJ2-3; no clear D gene. The CDR3 has 14 residues. In germline, CDR1 is GTSNPN, CDR2 SVGIG (reference sequence). V dropped 5 bases and J dropped 0 bases, with 12 bases sitting between them. Here the CDR3 reads CAWSESRSTDTQYF. As DNA, the CDR3 is TGTGCCTGGTCTGAGTCACGTAGCACAGATACGCAGTATTTT. Looking up the rest from reference TRBV30 and TRBJ2-3 gives the full variable domain: SQTIHQWPATLVQPVGSPLSLECTVEGTSNPNLYWYRQAAGRGLQLLFYSVGIGQISSEVPQNLSASRPQDRQFILSSKKLLLSDSGFYLCAWSESRSTDTQYFGPGTRLTVL.

The chain has TRBV15 and TRBJ2-3; TRBD2 agrees at 12 bases. V lost 0 bases to trimming and J lost 5 bases; unmatched junction nucleotides: 3. In germline, CDR1 is LNHNV, CDR2 YYDKDF (reference sequence). This CDR3 has 16 residues. The CDR3 bases are TGTGCCACCAGCAGAGAGAGACTAGCGGGGGAAGATACGCAGTATTTT. Translation: CATSRERLAGEDTQYF.

The rearrangement joins TRBV4-2 to TRBJ2-5, with a tentative D call TRBD1 (6 bases). CDR3 length: 13 amino acids. Germline V gene sequence: CDR1 LGHNA, CDR2 YNFKEQ. Trimming removed 4 bases from V and 2 bases from J, with 8 bases in between. The CDR3 spells CASSPGVQETQYF. For the CDR3, the DNA is TGTGCCAGCAGCCCAGGGGTACAAGAGACCCAGTACTTC.

This clone was counted a few times. The chain recombines TRBV27 with TRBJ1-5, with 9 bases that match TRBD1. CDR3 length equals 16 residues. V lost 6 bases and J lost 3; bases outside the gene matches: 9. CDR1 and CDR2 (germline): MNHEY, SMNVEV (reference sequence). Written as DNA, the CDR3 is TGTGCCAGCAGCCAGGGGACAGGGTGGCCCAATCAGCCCCAGCATTTT. Amino acid sequence: CASSQGTGWPNQPQHF.

This sequence joins TRBV9 and TRBJ2-1; 11 nucleotides match TRBD1. Trimming at V came to 4 bases and at J to 3 bases, leaving 3 bases not matched to a gene. Per the germline V gene, CDR1 is SGDLS and CDR2 is YYNGEE. The CDR3 is 15 residues long. The CDR3 is CASSRTGGNYNEQFF. The CDR3 bases are TGTGCCAGCAGCAGGACAGGGGGCAACTACAATGAGCAGTTCTTC.

This chain uses TRBV18 with TRBJ2-5; weak D call: TRBD1 (7 bases). This CDR3 has 15 amino acids. V dropped 0 bases and J dropped 3 bases, with 11 bases sitting between them. Germline V gene sequence: CDR1 KGHSH, CDR2 LQKENI. The CDR3 DNA sequence: TGTGCCAGCTCACCACCGGGCAGGGGGGAAGAGACCCAGTACTTC. Translating it yields CASSPPGRGEETQYF.

The V call is TRBV5-1, the J call TRBJ2-3; 7 bases are shared with TRBD2. Trimming at V came to 3 bases and at J to 2 bases, leaving 6 bases not matched to a gene. Looked up from germline, CDR1 is SGHRS and CDR2 is YFSETQ. The CDR3 loop spans 15 amino acids. In DNA form, the CDR3 reads TGCGCCAGCAGCTACTTAGCGGGTCTCACAGATACGCAGTATTTT. It specifies CASSYLAGLTDTQYF.